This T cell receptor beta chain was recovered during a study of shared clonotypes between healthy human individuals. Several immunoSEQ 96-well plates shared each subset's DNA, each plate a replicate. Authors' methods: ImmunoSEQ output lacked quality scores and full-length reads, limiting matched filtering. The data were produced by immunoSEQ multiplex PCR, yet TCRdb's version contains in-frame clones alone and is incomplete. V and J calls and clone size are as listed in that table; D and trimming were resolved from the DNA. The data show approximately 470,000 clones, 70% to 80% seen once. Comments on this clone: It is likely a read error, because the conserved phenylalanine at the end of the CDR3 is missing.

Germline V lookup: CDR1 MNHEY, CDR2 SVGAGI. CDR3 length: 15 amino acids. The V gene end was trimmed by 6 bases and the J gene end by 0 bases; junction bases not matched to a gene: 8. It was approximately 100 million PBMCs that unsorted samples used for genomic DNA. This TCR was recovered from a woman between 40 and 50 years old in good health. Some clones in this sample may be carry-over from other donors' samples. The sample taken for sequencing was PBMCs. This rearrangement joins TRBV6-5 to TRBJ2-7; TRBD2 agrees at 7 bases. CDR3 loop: CASRTTSDPSYEQYL. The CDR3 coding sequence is TGTGCCAGCAGAACCACTAGCGACCCCTCCTACGAGCAGTACCTC.